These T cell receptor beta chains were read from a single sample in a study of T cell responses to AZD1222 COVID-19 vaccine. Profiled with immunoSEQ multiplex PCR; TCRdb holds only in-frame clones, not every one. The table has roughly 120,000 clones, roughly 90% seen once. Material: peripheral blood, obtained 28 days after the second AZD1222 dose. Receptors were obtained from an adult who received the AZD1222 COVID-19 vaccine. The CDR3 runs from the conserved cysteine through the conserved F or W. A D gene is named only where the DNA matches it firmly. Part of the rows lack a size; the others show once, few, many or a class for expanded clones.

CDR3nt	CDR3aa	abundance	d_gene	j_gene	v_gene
TGTGCCAGCAGCTTGACAGGGGGCGGGGAGACCCAGTACTTC	CASSLTGGGETQYF	-	TRBD1	TRBJ2-5	TRBV7-3
TGTGCCAGCAGCTTCTCAAACACCGGGGAGCTGTTTTTT	CASSFSNTGELFF	-	-	TRBJ2-2	TRBV13
TGTGCCTGGAGTGTACTCCGTGTGATGAACACTGAAGCTTTCTTT	CAWSVLRVMNTEAFF	-	-	TRBJ1-1	TRBV30
TGTGCCAGCACCCTTTTGGCTCGGAGCGCGTGGAGCCACGAGCAGTACTTC	CASTLLARSAWSHEQYF	-	-	TRBJ2-7	TRBV2
TGCGCCAGCAGCCAATGGTATGGGTTTGCCTATGGCTACACCTTC	CASSQWYGFAYGYTF	-	-	TRBJ1-2	TRBV4-1
TGCAGCGTTGATCTGGGGGCGGCTAATGAAAAACTGTTTTTT	CSVDLGAANEKLFF	-	-	TRBJ1-4	TRBV29-1
TGTGCCGCTAAGCCGAACACCGGGGAGCTGTTTTTT	CAAKPNTGELFF	-	-	TRBJ2-2	TRBV30
TGTGCCACCAGTGATTTCTACAGAGGAGGAGAGACCCAGTACTTC	CATSDFYRGGETQYF	once	-	TRBJ2-5	TRBV24-1
TGTGCCTGGAGTATCAGGCTTTCACCCCTCCACTTT	CAWSIRLSPLHF	-	-	TRBJ1-6	TRBV30
TGTGCTAGTGGACGATCCACCTCTGGAAACACCATATATTTT	CASGRSTSGNTIYF	-	-	TRBJ1-3	TRBV12-5
TGTGCCAGCAGCTTAGCTTTTAGTAACTATGGCTACACCTTC	CASSLAFSNYGYTF	-	-	TRBJ1-2	TRBV7-2
TGTGCCAGCAGTACCCCACGCCGCAATAATTCACCCCTCCACTTT	CASSTPRRNNSPLHF	-	-	TRBJ1-6	TRBV27
TGTGCCAGCAGTGACCCACCGGGAGTAGCGGGGGGTTTCTCCTACGAGCAGTACTTC	CASSDPPGVAGGFSYEQYF	-	TRBD2	TRBJ2-7	TRBV6-4
TGTGCCAGCAGTTACCTCTATGGCTACACCTTC	CASSYLYGYTF	-	-	TRBJ1-2	TRBV2